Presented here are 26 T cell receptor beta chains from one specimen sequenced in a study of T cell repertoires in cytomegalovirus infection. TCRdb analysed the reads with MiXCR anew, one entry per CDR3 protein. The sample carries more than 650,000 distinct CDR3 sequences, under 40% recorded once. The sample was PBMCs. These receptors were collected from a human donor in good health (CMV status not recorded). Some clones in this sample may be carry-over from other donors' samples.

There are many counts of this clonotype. The CDR3: CASSQGWAYEQYF. CDR3 bases: TGTGCCAGCAGTCAAGGGTGGGCCTACGAGCAGTACTTC. The V gene is TRBV7-2, the J gene TRBJ2-7; D is ambiguous. Germline V gene data show CDR1 as SGHTA and CDR2 as FQGNSA. V lost 6 bases to trimming and J lost 2 bases, with 11 bases between them. This CDR3 spans 13 amino acids.

The CDR3 sequence is CASSQAQEFGYGYTF. The CDR3 DNA sequence: TGCGCCAGCAGCCAAGCTCAGGAATTTGGCTATGGCTACACCTTC. J is TRBJ1-2 and V is TRBV4-1, with no clear D. The CDR3 runs to 15 residues. Per the germline V gene, CDR1 is MGHRA and CDR2 is YSYEKL. Trimming pared 1 base from V and 4 bases from J, leaving 13 bases between.

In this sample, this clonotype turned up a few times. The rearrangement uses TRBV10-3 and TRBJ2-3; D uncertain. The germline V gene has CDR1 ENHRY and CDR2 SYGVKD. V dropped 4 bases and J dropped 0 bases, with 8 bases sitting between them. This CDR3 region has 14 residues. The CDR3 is CAISGLGSTDTQYF. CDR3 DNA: TGTGCCATCAGTGGACTTGGAAGCACAGATACGCAGTATTTT.

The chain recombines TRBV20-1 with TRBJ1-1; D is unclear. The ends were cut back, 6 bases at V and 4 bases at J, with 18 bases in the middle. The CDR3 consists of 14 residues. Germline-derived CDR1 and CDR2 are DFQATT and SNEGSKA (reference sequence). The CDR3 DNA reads TGCAGTGCCACCCCAAGAAGGCAGAGCACTGAAGCTTTCTTT. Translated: CSATPRRQSTEAFF.

The CDR3 coding sequence is TGTGCCAGTAGTACGACCAATGGGCAGCCCCAGCATTTT. Translated: CASSTTNGQPQHF. The rearrangement joins TRBV19 to TRBJ1-5; D gene uncertain. The CDR3 is 13 amino acids. V dropped 4 bases and J dropped 7 bases, with 11 bases sitting between them. CDR1 and CDR2 from the germline V gene are LNHDA and SQIVND (reference sequence). Full variable domain (rest looked up from reference TRBV19 and TRBJ1-5): DGGITQSPKYLFRKEGQNVTLSCEQNLNHDAMYWYRQDPGQGLRLIYYSQIVNDFQKGDIAEGYSVSREKKESFPLTVTSAQKNPTAFYLCASSTTNGQPQHFGDGTRLSIL.

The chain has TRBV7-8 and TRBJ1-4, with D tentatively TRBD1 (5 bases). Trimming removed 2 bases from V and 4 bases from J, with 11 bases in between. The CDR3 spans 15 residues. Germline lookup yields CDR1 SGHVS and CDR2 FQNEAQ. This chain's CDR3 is CASSLSGPRNEKLFF. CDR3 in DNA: TGTGCCAGCAGCTTATCGGGGCCTCGTAATGAAAAACTGTTTTTT.

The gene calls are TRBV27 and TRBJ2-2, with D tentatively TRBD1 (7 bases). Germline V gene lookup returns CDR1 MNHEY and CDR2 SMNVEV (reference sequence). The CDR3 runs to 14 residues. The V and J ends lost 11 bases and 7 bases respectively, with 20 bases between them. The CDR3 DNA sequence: TGTGCCCTCAGCCTCTGGAGGGGGCTCGGGGAGCTGTTTTTT. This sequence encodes CALSLWRGLGELFF.

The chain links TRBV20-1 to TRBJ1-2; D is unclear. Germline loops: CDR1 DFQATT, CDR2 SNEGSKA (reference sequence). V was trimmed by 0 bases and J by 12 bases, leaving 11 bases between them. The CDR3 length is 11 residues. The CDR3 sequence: CSARERTLHTF. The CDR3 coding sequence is TGCAGTGCTAGAGAAAGGACCCTACACACCTTC.

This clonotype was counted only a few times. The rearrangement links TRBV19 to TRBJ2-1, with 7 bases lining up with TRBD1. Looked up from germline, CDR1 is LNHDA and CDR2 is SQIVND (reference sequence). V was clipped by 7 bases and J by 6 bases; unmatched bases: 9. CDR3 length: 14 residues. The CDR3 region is CASTPLTGVNEQFF. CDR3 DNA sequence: TGTGCCAGTACCCCACTCACAGGGGTCAATGAGCAGTTCTTC.

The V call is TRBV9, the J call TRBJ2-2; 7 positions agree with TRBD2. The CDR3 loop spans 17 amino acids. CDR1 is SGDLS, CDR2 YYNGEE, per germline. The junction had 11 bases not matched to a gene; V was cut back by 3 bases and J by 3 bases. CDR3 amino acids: CASSDGEGRRDTGELFF. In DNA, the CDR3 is TGTGCCAGCAGCGATGGGGAGGGACGGAGAGACACCGGGGAGCTGTTTTTT.

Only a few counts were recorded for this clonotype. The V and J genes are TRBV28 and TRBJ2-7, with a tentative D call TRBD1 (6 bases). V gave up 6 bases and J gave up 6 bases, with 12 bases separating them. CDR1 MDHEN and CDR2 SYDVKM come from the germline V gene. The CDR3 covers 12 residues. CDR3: CASRQGPLEQYF. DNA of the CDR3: TGTGCCAGCAGACAGGGCCCGCTCGAGCAGTACTTC.

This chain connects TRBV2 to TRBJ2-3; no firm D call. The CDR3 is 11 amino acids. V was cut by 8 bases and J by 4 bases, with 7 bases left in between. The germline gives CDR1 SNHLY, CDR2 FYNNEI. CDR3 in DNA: TGTGCCAGCCCCCGGGCAGATACGCAGTATTTT. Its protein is CASPRADTQYF.

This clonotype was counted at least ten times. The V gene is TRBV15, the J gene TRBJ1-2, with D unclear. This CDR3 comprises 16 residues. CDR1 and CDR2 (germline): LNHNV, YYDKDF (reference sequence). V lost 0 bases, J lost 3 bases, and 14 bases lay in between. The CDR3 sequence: CATSRDLVSRDYGYTF. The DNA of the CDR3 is TGTGCCACCAGCAGAGATTTGGTGAGCCGGGACTATGGCTACACCTTC. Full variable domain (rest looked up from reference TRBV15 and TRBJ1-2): DAMVIQNPRYQVTQFGKPVTLSCSQTLNHNVMYWYQQKSSQAPKLLFHYYDKDFNNEADTPDNFQSRRPNTSFCFLDIRSPGLGDTAMYLCATSRDLVSRDYGYTFGSGTRLTVV.

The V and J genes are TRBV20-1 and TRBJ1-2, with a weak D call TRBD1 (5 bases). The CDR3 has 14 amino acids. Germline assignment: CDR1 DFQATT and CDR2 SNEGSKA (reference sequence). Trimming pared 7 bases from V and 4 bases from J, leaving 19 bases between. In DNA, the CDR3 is TGCAGTGTCAATCTCCGGCAGGGTGGCTATGGCTACACCTTC. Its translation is CSVNLRQGGYGYTF.

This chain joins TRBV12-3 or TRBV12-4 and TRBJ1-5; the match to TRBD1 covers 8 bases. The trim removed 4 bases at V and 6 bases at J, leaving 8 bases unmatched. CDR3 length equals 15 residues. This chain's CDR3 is CASSYTGGRRQPQHF. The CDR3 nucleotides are TGTGCCAGCAGTTACACAGGGGGGAGGCGTCAGCCCCAGCATTTT.

CDR3 DNA: TGTGCCAGCAGCGACCCTACTTACTTCCTTAACTATGGCTACACCTTC. Amino acid sequence: CASSDPTYFLNYGYTF. This chain connects TRBV9 to TRBJ1-2; D is ambiguous. Looked up from germline, CDR1 is SGDLS and CDR2 is YYNGEE. The V end lost 3 bases, the J end lost 1 base, and 16 bases lay between the germline ends. This CDR3 region has 16 residues.

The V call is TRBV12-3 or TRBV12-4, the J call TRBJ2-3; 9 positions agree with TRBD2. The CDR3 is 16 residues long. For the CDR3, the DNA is TGTGCTACGGGGAGCGGGGGGACACGAAGCACAGATACGCAGTATTTT. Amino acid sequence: CATGSGGTRSTDTQYF.

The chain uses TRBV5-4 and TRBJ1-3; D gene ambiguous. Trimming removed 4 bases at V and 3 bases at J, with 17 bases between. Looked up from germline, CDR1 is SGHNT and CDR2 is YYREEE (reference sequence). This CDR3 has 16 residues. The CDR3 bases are TGTGCCAGCAGCCAGGACGGTATTCATAGTGGAAACACCATATATTTT. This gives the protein CASSQDGIHSGNTIYF.

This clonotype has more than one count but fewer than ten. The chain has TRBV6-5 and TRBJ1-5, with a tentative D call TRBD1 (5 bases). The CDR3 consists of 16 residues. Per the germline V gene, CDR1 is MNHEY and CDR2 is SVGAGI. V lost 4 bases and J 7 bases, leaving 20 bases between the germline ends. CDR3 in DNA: TGTGCCAGCAGTTCTTGGGGGGGGGGAGGGCGGCAGCCCCAGCATTTT. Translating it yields CASSSWGGGGRQPQHF.

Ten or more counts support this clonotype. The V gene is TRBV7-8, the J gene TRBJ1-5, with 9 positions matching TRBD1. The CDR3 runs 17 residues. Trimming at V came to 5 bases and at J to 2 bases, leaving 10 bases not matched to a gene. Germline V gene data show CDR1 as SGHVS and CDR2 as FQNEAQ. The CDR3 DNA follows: TGTGCCAGCAGCGAGAGGAGGACAGGGGCAGGCAATCAGCCCCAGCATTTT. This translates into CASSERRTGAGNQPQHF.

In DNA, the CDR3 is TGTGCCAGCAGTTTCGGTAGCGGGAAAGAAGAGACCCAGTACTTC. Its protein product is CASSFGSGKEETQYF. The chain joins TRBV12-3 or TRBV12-4 to TRBJ2-5, with TRBD2 matching 8 bases. This CDR3 contains 15 residues. The V segment lost 3 bases and the J segment 3 bases; nucleotides outside the gene matches: 6.

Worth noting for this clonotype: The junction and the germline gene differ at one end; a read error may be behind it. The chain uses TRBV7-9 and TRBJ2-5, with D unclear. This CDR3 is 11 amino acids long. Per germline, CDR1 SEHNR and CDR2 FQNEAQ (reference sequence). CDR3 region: CASSLVETKYF. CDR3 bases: TGTGCCAGCAGCTTAGTCGAGACCAAGTACTTC.

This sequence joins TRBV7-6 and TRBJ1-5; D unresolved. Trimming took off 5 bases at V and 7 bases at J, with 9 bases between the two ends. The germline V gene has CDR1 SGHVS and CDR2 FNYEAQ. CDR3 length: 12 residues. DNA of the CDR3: TGTGCCAGCAGCCAGAAAGGGCAGCCCCAGCATTTT. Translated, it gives CASSQKGQPQHF.

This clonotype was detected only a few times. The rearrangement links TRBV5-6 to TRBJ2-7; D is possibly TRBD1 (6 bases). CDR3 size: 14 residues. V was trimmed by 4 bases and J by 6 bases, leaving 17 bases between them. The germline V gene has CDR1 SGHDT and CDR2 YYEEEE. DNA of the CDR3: TGTGCCAGCAGCCTGGGGGCAGGGCCTAGCGAGCAGTACTTC. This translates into CASSLGAGPSEQYF. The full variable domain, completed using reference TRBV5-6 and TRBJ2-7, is DAGVTQSPTHLIKTRGQQVTLRCSPKSGHDTVSWYQQALGQGPQFIFQYYEEEERQRGNFPDRFSGHQFPNYSSELNVNALLLGDSALYLCASSLGAGPSEQYFGPGTRLTVT.

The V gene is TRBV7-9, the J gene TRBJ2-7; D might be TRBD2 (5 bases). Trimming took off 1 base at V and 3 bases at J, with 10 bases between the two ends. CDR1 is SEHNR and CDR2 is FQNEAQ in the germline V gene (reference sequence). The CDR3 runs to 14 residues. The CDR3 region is CASSLELEGYEQYF. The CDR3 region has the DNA TGTGCCAGCAGCTTAGAACTAGAGGGCTACGAGCAGTACTTC.

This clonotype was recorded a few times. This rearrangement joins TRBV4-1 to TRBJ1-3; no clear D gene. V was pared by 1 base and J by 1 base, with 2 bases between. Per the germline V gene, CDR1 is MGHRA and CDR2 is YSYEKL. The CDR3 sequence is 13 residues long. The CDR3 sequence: CASSQVSGNTIYF. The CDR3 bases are TGCGCCAGCAGCCAAGTGTCTGGAAACACCATATATTTT.